This T cell receptor (beta chain) stems from a study of spatial heterogeneity in lung cancer. Study-wide points: Relative to follow-up, resection was when ubiquitous expanded tumor TCRs appeared more in blood.

Time point specified: sample taken at primary tumor resection. Tumor, nontumor lung or frozen PBMC supplied whole RNA, sequenced without sorting. Patients with untreated early-stage non-small cell lung cancer, numbering 72, were the donors. This clonotype has ten or more counts. Its antigen is unidentified. A unique molecular identifier was carried by every single TCR cDNA molecule. TCRdb reanalysed the 5' RACE reads using MiXCR and keeps one entry per CDR3 protein. Of approximately 49,000 distinct CDR3 sequences in the sample, roughly 5.2% were seen once. The germline gives CDR1 MNHEY, CDR2 SVGEGT. The V and J ends lost 4 bases and 3 bases respectively, with 2 bases between them. The length of the CDR3 is 11 residues.

J is TRBJ2-3 and V is TRBV6-2 or TRBV6-3, with unresolved D. The TCR sequence derives from a male donor with early-stage non-small cell lung cancer. Source: PBMCs, taken at surgery. Here the CDR3 reads CASSLTDTQYF. The CDR3 bases are TGTGCCAGCAGTTTAACAGATACGCAGTATTTT.